This T cell receptor beta chain was profiled in a study of blood T cells in healthy people across ages. Sample-barcoded 5' priming and a J-beta primer mix drove a second PCR of 7 to 11 cycles. TCRdb called the 5' RACE reads again in MiXCR, with one record for every CDR3 protein. This sample has some 900,000 distinct CDR3 sequences, with around 30% found just once. The length of the CDR3 is 14 residues. The V gene's germline CDR1 is MNHEY and CDR2 SVGAGI. Study-level results: The long-lived group displayed more naive CD4+ cells, plus higher diversity, than the aged donors did. For the donors, CMV status was unknown and possibly confounded expanded clonotype changes.

Of note for this clonotype: What it recognizes is unknown. A read error is possible here, since a much larger clone lies one base away.

Sequenced input: blood. The TCR comes from a woman of 80 years or more in good health. This chain links TRBV6-5 with TRBJ2-1; TRBD2 matches 7 bases. Gene TRBJ2-7 matches the end of the DNA better, so the J call may be wrong. CDR3 sequence (DNA): TGTGCCATCAAAGCGGGGATCACCTACAATGAGCAGTACTTC. Translating gives CAIKAGITYNEQYF.